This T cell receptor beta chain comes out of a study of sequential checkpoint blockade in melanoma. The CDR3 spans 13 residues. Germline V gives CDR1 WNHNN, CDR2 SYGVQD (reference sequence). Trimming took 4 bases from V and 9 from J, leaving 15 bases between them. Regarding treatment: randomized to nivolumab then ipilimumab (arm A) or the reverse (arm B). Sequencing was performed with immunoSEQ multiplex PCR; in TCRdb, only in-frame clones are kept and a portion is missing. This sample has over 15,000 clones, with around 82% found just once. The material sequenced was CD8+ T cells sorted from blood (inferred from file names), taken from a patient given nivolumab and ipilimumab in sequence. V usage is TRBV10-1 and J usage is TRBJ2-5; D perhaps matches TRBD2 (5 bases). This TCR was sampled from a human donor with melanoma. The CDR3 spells CASSGGGSGAQYF. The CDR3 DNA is TGCGCCAGCAGTGGTGGCGGGTCTGGGGCCCAGTACTTC.